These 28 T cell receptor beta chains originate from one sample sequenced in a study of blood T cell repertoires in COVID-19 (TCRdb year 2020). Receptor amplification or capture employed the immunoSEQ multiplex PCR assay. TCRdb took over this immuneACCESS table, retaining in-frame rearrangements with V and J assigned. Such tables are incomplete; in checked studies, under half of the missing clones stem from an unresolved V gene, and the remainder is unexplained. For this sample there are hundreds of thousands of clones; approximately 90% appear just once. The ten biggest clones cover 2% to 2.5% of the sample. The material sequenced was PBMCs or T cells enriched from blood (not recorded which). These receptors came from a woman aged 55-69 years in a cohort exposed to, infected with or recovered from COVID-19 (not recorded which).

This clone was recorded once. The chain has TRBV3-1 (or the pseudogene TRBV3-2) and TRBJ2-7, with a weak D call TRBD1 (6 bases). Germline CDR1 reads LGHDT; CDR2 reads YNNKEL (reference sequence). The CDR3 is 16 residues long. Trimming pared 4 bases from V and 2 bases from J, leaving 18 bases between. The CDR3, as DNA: TGTGCCAGCAGCCTACGGACAGTACGTAATACCTACGAGCAGTACTTC. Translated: CASSLRTVRNTYEQYF.

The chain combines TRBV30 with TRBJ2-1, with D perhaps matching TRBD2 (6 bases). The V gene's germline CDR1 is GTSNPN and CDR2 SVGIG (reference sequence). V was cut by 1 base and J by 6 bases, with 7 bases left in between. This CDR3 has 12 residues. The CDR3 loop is CAWSGDSNEQFF. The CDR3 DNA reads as TGTGCCTGGAGTGGGGACTCCAATGAGCAGTTCTTC. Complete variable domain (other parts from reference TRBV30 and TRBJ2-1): SQTIHQWPATLVQPVGSPLSLECTVEGTSNPNLYWYRQAAGRGLQLLFYSVGIGQISSEVPQNLSASRPQDRQFILSSKKLLLSDSGFYLCAWSGDSNEQFFGPGTRLTVL.

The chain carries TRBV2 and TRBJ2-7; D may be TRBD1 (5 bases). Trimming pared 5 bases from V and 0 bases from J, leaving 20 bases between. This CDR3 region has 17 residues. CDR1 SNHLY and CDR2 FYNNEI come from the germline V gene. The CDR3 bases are TGTGCCAGCAGTAAAGTTCGACAGTATACAAGCTCCTACGAGCAGTACTTC. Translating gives CASSKVRQYTSSYEQYF.

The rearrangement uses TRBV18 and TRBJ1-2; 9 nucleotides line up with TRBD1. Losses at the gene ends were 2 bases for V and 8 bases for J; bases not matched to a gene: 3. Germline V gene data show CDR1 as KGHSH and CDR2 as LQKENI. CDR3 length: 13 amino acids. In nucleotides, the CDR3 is TGTGCCAGCTCACCAGGGACAGGGCTCGGCTACACCTTC. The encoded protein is CASSPGTGLGYTF.

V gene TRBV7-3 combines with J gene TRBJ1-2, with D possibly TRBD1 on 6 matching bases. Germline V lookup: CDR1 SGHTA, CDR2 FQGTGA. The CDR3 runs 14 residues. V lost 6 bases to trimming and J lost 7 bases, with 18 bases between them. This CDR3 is CASRTQQGLLGYTF. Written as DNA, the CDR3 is TGTGCCAGCAGGACTCAACAGGGTTTGCTTGGCTACACCTTC.

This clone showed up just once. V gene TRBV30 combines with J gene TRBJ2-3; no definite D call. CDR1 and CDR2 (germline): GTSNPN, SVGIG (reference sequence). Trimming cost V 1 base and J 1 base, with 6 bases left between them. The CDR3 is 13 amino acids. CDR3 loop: CAWSGQGTDTQYF. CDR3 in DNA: TGTGCCTGGAGTGGGCAGGGCACAGATACGCAGTATTTT.

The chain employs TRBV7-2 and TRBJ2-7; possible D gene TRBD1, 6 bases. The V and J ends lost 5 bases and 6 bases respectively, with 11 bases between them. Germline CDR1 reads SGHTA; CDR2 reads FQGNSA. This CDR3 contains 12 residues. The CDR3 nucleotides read TGTGCCAGCAGCCTACAGGGTACCGAGCAGTACTTC. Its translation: CASSLQGTEQYF.

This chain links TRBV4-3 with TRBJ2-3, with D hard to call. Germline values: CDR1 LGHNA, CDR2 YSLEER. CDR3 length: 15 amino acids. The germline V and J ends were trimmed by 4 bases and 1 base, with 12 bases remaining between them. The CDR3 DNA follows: TGCGCCAGCAGCCTGAGCGAAACGGGCACAGATACGCAGTATTTT. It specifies CASSLSETGTDTQYF.

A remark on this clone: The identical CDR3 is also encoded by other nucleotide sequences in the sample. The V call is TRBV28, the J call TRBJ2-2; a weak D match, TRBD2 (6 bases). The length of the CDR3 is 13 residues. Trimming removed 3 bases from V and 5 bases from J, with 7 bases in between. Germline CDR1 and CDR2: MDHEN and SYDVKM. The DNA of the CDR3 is TGTGCCAGCAGTTTCCGGGGGACCGGGGAGCTGTTTTTT. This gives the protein CASSFRGTGELFF. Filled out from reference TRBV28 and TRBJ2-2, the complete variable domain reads DVKVTQSSRYLVKRTGEKVFLECVQDMDHENMFWYRQDPGLGLRLIYFSYDVKMKEKGDIPEGYSVSREKKERFSLILESASTNQTSMYLCASSFRGTGELFFGEGSRLTVL.

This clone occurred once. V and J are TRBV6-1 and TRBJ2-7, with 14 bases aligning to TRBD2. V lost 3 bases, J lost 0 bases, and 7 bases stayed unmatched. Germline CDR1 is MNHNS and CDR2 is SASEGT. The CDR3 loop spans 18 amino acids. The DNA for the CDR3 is TGTGCCAGCAGTGACCGAGCCGGGACTAGCGGGAGCTCCTACGAGCAGTACTTC. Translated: CASSDRAGTSGSSYEQYF.

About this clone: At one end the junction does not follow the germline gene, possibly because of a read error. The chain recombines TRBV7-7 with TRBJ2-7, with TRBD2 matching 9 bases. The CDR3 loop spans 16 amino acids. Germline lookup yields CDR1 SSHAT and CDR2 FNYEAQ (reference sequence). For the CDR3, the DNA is TGTGCTAGCAGCCCTCTCACGACTAGCGGTTACTACGAGCAGTACTTC. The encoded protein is CASSPLTTSGYYEQYF. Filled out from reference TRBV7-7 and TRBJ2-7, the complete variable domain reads GAGVSQSPRYKVTKRGQDVTLRCDPISSHATLYWYQQALGQGPEFLTYFNYEAQPDKSGLPSDRFSAERPEGSISTLTIQRTEQRDSAMYRCASSPLTTSGYYEQYFGPGTRLTVT.

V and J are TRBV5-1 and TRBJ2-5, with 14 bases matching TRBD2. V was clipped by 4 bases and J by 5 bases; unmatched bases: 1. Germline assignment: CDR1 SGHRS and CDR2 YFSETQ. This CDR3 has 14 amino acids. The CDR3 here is CASSRTSGRETQYF. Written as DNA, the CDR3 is TGCGCCAGCAGCCGGACTAGCGGGAGGGAGACCCAGTACTTC.

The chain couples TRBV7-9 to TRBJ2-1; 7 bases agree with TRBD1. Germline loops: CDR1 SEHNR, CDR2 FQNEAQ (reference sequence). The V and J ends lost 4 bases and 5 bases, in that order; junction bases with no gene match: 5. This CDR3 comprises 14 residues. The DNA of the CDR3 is TGTGCCAGCAGCTGGAGGACAGGAAACAATGAGCAGTTCTTC. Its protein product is CASSWRTGNNEQFF.

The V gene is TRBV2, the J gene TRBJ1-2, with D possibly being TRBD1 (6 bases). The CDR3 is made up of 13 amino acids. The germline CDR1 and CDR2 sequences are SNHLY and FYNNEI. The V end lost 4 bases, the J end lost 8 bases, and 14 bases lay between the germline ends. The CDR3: CASSAWQGMGYTF. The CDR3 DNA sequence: TGTGCCAGCAGTGCGTGGCAGGGGATGGGCTACACCTTC. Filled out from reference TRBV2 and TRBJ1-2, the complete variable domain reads EPEVTQTPSHQVTQMGQEVILRCVPISNHLYFYWYRQILGQKVEFLVSFYNNEISEKSEIFDDQFSVERPDGSNFTLKIRSTKLEDSAMYFCASSAWQGMGYTFGSGTRLTVV.

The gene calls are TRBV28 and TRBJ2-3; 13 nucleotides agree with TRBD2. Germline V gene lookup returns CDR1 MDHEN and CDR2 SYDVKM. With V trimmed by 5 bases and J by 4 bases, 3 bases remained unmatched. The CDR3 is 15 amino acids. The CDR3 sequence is CASSILAGGSDTQYF. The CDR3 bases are TGTGCCAGCAGTATACTAGCGGGAGGGTCAGATACGCAGTATTTT.

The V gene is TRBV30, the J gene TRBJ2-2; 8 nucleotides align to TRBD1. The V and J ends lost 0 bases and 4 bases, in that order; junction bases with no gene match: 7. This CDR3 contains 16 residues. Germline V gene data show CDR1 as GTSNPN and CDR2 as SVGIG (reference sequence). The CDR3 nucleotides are TGTGCCTGGAGTGTACGCAGGGGGCCGGGCACCGGGGAGCTGTTTTTT. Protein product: CAWSVRRGPGTGELFF.

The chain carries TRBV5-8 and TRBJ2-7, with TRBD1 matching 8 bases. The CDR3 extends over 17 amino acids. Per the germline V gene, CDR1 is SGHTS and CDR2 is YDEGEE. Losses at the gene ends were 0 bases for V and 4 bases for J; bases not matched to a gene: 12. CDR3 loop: CASSLAEGQAFGYEQYF. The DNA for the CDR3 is TGTGCCAGCAGCTTGGCGGAGGGACAGGCCTTCGGGTACGAGCAGTACTTC.

The chain's CDR3 is CASSSPGQWYGYTF. CDR3 bases: TGTGCCAGCAGTTCACCGGGACAGTGGTATGGCTACACCTTC. The rearrangement links TRBV28 to TRBJ1-2; 7 nucleotides align to TRBD1. V lost 4 bases and J lost 5; bases outside the gene matches: 7. Per germline, CDR1 MDHEN and CDR2 SYDVKM. This CDR3 is built from 14 residues.

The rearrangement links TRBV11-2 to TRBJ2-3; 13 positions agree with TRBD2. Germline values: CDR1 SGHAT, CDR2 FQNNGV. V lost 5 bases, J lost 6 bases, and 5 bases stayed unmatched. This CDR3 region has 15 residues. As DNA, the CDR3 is TGTGCCAGCAGCATCAGGACTAGCGGGAGCGATACGCAGTATTTT. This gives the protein CASSIRTSGSDTQYF.

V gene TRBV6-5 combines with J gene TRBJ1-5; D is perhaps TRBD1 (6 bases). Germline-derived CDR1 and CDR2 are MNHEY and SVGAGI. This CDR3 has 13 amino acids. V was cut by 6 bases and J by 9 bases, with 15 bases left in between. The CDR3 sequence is CASRETGQGPQHF. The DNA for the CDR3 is TGTGCCAGCAGAGAGACAGGCCAAGGGCCCCAGCATTTT.

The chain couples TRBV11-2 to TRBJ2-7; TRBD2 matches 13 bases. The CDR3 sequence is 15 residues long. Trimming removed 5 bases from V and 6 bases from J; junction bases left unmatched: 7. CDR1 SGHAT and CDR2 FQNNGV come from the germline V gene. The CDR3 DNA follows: TGTGCCAGCAGCCCCGGACTAGCGGGAGCGGGCGAGCAGTACTTC. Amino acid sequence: CASSPGLAGAGEQYF.

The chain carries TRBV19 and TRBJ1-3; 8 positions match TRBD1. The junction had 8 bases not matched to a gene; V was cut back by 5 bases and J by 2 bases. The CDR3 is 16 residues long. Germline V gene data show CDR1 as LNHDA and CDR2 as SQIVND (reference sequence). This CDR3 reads CASSPGQGLAGNTIYF. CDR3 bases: TGTGCCAGTAGTCCTGGACAGGGCCTAGCTGGAAACACCATATATTTT.

This chain's CDR3 is CASSSDGRGPDTQYF. CDR3 in DNA: TGCGCCAGCAGCTCGGACGGGAGGGGGCCAGATACGCAGTATTTT. The J gene is TRBJ2-3, the V gene TRBV5-1; tentatively, D is TRBD2 (8 bases). Per germline, CDR1 SGHRS and CDR2 YFSETQ. The length of the CDR3 is 15 residues. V lost 3 bases and J 4 bases, leaving 15 bases between the germline ends.

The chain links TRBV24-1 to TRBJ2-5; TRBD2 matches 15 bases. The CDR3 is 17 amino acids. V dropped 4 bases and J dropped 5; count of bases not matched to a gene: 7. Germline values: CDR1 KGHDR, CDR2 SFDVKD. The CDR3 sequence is CATSDPGLAGGRETQYF. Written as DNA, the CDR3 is TGTGCCACCAGTGACCCTGGACTAGCGGGAGGGAGGGAGACCCAGTACTTC.

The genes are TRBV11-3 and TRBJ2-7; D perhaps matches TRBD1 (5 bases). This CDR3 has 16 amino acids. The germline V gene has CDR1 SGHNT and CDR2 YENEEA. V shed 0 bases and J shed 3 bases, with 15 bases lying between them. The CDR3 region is CASSLELAGLVYEQYF. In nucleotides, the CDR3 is TGTGCCAGCAGCTTAGAACTCGCAGGGCTGGTCTACGAGCAGTACTTC.

CDR3 sequence: CASSLTGAYEQYF. The CDR3 region has the DNA TGTGCCAGCAGCTTAACCGGGGCCTACGAGCAGTACTTC. The chain recombines TRBV7-3 with TRBJ2-7; D is perhaps TRBD2 (5 bases). The V end lost 0 bases, the J end lost 2 bases, and 5 bases lay between the germline ends. Germline assignment: CDR1 SGHTA and CDR2 FQGTGA. CDR3 size: 13 residues. Filled out from reference TRBV7-3 and TRBJ2-7, the complete variable domain reads GAGVSQTPSNKVTEKGKYVELRCDPISGHTALYWYRQSLGQGPEFLIYFQGTGAADDSGLPNDRFFAVRPEGSVSTLKIQRTERGDSAVYLCASSLTGAYEQYFGPGTRLTVT.

CDR3 nucleotides: TGCGCCAGCAGCTTACCAACAGGGGGCATTAAGAATGAGCAGTTCTTC. The encoded protein is CASSLPTGGIKNEQFF. The rearrangement links TRBV5-1 to TRBJ2-1; 9 nucleotides match TRBD1. Germline loops: CDR1 SGHRS, CDR2 YFSETQ. The length of the CDR3 is 16 residues. V shed 2 bases, J shed 7 bases, and the junction held 10 bases outside the gene matches.

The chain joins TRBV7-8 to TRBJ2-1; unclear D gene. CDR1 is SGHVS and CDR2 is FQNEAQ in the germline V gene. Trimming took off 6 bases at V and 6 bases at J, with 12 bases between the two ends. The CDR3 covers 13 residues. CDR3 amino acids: CASRPGRVNEQFF. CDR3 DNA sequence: TGTGCCAGCAGACCCGGCCGGGTCAATGAGCAGTTCTTC.